A selection of T cell receptor beta chains follows, all from one sample in a study of OX40 agonist ivuxolimab in advanced cancers. The protocol was immunoSEQ multiplex PCR, while the TCRdb copy is restricted to in-frame clones and leaves out a portion. Found here are tens of thousands of clones, under 95% of them singletons; the top ten hold approximately 7.9%. Sequenced here: CD4+ or CD8+ T cells sorted from blood, sampled in a trial of the OX40 agonist ivuxolimab. These receptors were collected from an adult with an advanced solid tumor such as melanoma, head and neck, liver or kidney cancer. The CDR3 runs from the conserved cysteine through the conserved F or W. Each record gives: clone size, V gene, D gene, J gene, CDR3 protein, CDR3 DNA. The D gene is left open where the match is weak. Not every row has a clone size; where given, it reads once, few, many or a size class.

-	TRBV7-8	-	TRBJ2-3	CASSIDPYHSSTDTQYF	TGTGCCAGCAGCATCGACCCCTACCATTCTAGCACAGATACGCAGTATTTT
-	TRBV7-8	-	TRBJ2-7	CASSLVGGGSYEQYF	TGTGCCAGCAGCTTAGTAGGAGGCGGATCCTACGAGCAGTACTTC
-	TRBV19	TRBD2	TRBJ2-4	CASIPHSGGNIQYF	TGTGCCAGTATCCCTCATTCGGGGGGGAACATTCAGTACTTC
-	TRBV6-5	-	TRBJ1-4	CAVRLATNEKLFF	TGTGCCGTCCGGCTGGCAACTAATGAAAAACTGTTTTTT
-	TRBV19	-	TRBJ2-7	CASSIGDNYEQYF	TGTGCCAGTAGTATTGGGGATAACTACGAGCAGTACTTC
once	TRBV27	-	TRBJ2-7	CASSWSFKHEQYF	TGTGCCAGCAGTTGGAGCTTTAAGCACGAGCAGTACTTC
once	TRBV28	-	TRBJ2-2	CASSGSGAGELFF	TGTGCCAGCAGCGGGAGCGGCGCCGGGGAGCTGTTTTTT
-	TRBV27	TRBD1	TRBJ2-1	CASSSTGEGSYNEQFF	TGTGCCAGCAGTTCCACAGGGGAAGGGTCCTACAATGAGCAGTTCTTC
-	TRBV29-1	TRBD2	TRBJ2-1	CSATGTSGVWDEQFF	TGCAGCGCGACCGGGACTAGCGGGGTTTGGGATGAGCAGTTCTTC
-	TRBV2	-	TRBJ1-2	CASSLQGRDYGYTF	TGTGCCAGCAGTCTACAGGGACGGGACTATGGCTACACCTTC
once	TRBV27	-	TRBJ1-1	CASSLDPRGSSTEAFF	TGTGCCAGCAGTTTAGACCCCAGGGGATCGAGCACTGAAGCTTTCTTT
-	TRBV7-6	-	TRBJ2-2	CASSPTPGPNTGELFF	TGTGCCAGCAGCCCTACACCGGGTCCGAACACCGGGGAGCTGTTTTTT
-	TRBV19	TRBD2	TRBJ2-1	CASDEGLAVNEQFF	TGTGCCAGCGATGAGGGACTAGCGGTGAATGAGCAGTTCTTC
-	TRBV27	TRBD2	TRBJ2-1	CASSPYGTSEYNEQFF	TGTGCCAGCAGTCCCTACGGGACTAGCGAGTACAATGAGCAGTTCTTC
once	TRBV7-8	TRBD1	TRBJ1-5	CASSLTWGQIVQPQHF	TGTGCCAGCAGCTTAACTTGGGGACAGATCGTTCAGCCCCAGCATTTT
-	TRBV19	-	TRBJ2-1	CASSPGVPGNEQFF	TGTGCCAGTAGTCCGGGGGTACCTGGGAATGAGCAGTTCTTC
-	TRBV29-1	-	TRBJ2-7	CSVEDDYPKGQYF	TGCAGCGTTGAGGACGACTACCCCAAGGGGCAGTACTTC
-	TRBV19	-	TRBJ1-5	CASRTGDSNQPQHF	TGTGCCAGTAGAACGGGGGATAGCAATCAGCCCCAGCATTTT
once	TRBV5-4	-	TRBJ2-1	CAIQAIGDTHNEQFF	TGTGCCATCCAAGCTATAGGCGACACCCACAATGAGCAGTTCTTC
-	TRBV10-3	TRBD1	TRBJ1-5	CAIRRQGANPYSNQPQHF	TGTGCCATCAGGCGACAGGGGGCCAACCCCTATAGCAATCAGCCCCAGCATTTT
-	TRBV27	TRBD1	TRBJ2-1	CASSYGGQAYNEQFF	TGTGCCAGCAGTTACGGGGGACAGGCCTACAATGAGCAGTTCTTC
-	TRBV5-8	TRBD1	TRBJ1-2	CASSFGTGGYGYTF	TGTGCCAGCAGCTTCGGGACAGGGGGGTATGGCTACACCTTC
-	TRBV27	TRBD1	TRBJ1-6	CASSLIGTEYNSPLHF	TGTGCCAGCAGTTTAATCGGGACAGAATATAATTCACCCCTCCACTTT
-	TRBV23-1	TRBD1	TRBJ1-6	CASSTGALKDTTVNSPLHF	TGCGCCAGCTCGACAGGGGCTCTCAAGGATACAACTGTTAATTCACCCCTCCACTTT
-	TRBV9	TRBD2	TRBJ2-5	CASSTRGLAGVGEETQYF	TGTGCCAGCAGCACCCGGGGACTAGCGGGAGTCGGAGAAGAGACCCAGTACTTC
-	TRBV2	-	TRBJ2-7	CASSEAWTGGAYEQYF	TGTGCCAGCAGTGAAGCTTGGACGGGGGGCGCTTACGAGCAGTACTTC
-	TRBV4-1	-	TRBJ1-3	CASSQPKSGNTIYF	TGCGCCAGCAGCCAACCGAAGTCTGGAAACACCATATATTTT
few	TRBV27	TRBD1	TRBJ1-5	CASSMLPTGGNQPQHF	TGTGCCAGCAGTATGCTGCCTACAGGGGGCAATCAGCCCCAGCATTTT
-	TRBV15	TRBD1	TRBJ1-2	CATSSGTGLTNYGYTF	TGTGCCACCAGCAGCGGGACAGGCCTGACCAACTATGGCTACACCTTC